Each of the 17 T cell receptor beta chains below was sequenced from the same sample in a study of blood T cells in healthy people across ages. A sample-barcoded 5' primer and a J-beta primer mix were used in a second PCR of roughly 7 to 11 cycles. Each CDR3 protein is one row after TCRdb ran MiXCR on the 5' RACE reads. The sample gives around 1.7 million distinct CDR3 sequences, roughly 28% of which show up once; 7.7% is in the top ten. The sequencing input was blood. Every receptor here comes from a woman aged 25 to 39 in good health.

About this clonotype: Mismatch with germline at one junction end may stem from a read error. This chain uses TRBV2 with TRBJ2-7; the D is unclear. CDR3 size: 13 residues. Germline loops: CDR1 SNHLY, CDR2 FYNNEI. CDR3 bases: TGTGCCAGCAGCGAAGAATGGACGCAGGAGCAGTACTTC. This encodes CASSEEWTQEQYF.

CDR3 amino acids: CASSLNPLYGYTF. The CDR3 DNA is TGTGCCAGCAGTTTAAACCCCCTTTATGGCTACACCTTC. The rearrangement uses TRBV27 and TRBJ1-2; no clear D. The CDR3 sequence is 13 residues long. With 2 bases removed from V and 5 bases from J, the gap between germline ends came to 9 bases. CDR1 and CDR2 (germline): MNHEY, SMNVEV (reference sequence).

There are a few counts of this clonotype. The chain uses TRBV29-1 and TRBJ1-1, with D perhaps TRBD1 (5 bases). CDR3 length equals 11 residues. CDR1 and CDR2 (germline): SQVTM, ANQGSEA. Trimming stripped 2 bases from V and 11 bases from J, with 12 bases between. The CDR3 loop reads CSVEPDRVAFF. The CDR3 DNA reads TGCAGCGTTGAACCCGACAGAGTGGCTTTCTTT.

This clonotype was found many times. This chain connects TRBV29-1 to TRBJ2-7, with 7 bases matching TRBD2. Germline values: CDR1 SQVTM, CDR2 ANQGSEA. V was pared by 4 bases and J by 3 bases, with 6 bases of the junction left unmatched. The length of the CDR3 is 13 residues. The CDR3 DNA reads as TGCAGCGTTGGCGAGTTAGCGGGCTACGAGCAGTACTTC. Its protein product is CSVGELAGYEQYF.

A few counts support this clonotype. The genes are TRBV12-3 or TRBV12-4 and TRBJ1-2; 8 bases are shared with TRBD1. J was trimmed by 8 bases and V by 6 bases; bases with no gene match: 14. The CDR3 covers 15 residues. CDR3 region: CASSWETDRGEGYTF. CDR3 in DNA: TGTGCCAGCAGCTGGGAGACCGACAGGGGTGAGGGCTACACCTTC.

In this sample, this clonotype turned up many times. CDR3 DNA: TGTGCCATCAGTGAGGGGGGGAGGGGGTACAATCAGCCCCAGCATTTT. Translation gives CAISEGGRGYNQPQHF. The J gene is TRBJ1-5, the V gene TRBV10-3; possible D gene TRBD1, 6 bases. Trimming stripped 2 bases from V and 3 bases from J, with 14 bases between. The germline V gene encodes CDR1 ENHRY and CDR2 SYGVKD. The CDR3 runs to 16 residues.

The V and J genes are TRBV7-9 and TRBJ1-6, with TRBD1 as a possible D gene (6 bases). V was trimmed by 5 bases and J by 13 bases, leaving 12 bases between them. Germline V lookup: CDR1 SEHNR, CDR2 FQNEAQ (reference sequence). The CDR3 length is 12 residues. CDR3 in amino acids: CASSPDSRPLHF. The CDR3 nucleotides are TGTGCCAGCAGCCCGGACAGTCGGCCCCTCCACTTT.

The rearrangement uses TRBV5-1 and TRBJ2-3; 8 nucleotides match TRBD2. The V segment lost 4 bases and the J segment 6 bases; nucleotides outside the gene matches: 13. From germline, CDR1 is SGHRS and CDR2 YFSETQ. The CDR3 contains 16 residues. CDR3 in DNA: TGCGCCAGCAGCCCCCTCGGTAGCGGGGAGGCGGATACGCAGTATTTT. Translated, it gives CASSPLGSGEADTQYF.

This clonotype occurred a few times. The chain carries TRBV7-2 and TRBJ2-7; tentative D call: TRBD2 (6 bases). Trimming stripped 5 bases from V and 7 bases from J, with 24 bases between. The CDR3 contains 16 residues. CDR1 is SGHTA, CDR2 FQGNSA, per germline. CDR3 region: CASSPRPGPLAGEQYF. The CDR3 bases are TGTGCCAGCAGCCCCCGACCGGGACCACTAGCAGGGGAGCAGTACTTC.

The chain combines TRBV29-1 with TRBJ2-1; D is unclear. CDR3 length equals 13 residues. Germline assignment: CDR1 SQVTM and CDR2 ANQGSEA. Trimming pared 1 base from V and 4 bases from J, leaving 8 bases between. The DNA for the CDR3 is TGCAGCGTTGAAGCGGAAACTTACAATGAGCAGTTCTTC. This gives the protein CSVEAETYNEQFF.

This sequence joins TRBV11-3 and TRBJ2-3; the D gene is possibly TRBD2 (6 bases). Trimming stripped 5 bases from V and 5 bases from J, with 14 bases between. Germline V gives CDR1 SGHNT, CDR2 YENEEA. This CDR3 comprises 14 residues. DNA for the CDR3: TGTGCCAGCAGCGTCGGCGGGGTGGGAGATACGCAGTATTTT. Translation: CASSVGGVGDTQYF.

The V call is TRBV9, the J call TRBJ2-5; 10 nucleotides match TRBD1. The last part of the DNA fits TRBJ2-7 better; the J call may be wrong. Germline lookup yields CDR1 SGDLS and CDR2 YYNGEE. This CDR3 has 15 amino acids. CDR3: CASSVAGTGDREQYF. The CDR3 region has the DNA TGTGCCAGCAGCGTAGCCGGGACAGGGGATCGCGAGCAGTACTTC.

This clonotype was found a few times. CDR3: CASSLILSTGELFF. The CDR3 nucleotides read TGTGCCAGCAGCTTAATACTTTCCACCGGGGAGCTGTTTTTT. This chain connects TRBV7-2 to TRBJ2-2, with no clear D. The V end was cut by 2 bases, the J end by 4 bases, with 8 bases between. CDR1 and CDR2 (germline): SGHTA, FQGNSA. CDR3 length: 14 residues.

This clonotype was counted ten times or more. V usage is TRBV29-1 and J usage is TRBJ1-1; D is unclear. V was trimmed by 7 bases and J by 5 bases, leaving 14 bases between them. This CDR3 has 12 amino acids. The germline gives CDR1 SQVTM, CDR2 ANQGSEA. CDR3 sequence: CSGTRSGTEAFF. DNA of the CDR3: TGCAGCGGCACCCGTTCTGGGACTGAAGCTTTCTTT.

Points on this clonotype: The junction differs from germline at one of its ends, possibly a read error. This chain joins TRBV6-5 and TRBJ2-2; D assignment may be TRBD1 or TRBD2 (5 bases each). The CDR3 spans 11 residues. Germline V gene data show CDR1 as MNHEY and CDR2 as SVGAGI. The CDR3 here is CAGGRDGERFF. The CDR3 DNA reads TGTGCCGGGGGACGGGACGGGGAGCGGTTTTTT.

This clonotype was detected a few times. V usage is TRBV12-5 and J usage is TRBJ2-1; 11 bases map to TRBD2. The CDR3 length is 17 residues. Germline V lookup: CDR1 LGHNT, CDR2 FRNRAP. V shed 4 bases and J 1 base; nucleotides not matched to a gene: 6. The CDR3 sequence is CASGWLTSGSSYNEQFF. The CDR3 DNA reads TGTGCTAGTGGTTGGCTCACTAGCGGGAGTTCCTACAATGAGCAGTTCTTC.

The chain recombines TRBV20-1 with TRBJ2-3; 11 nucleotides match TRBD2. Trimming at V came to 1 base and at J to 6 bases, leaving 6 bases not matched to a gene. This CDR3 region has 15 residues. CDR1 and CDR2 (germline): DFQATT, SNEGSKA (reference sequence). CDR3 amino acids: CSARGLAGGADTQYF. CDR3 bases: TGCAGTGCTAGAGGTCTAGCGGGAGGTGCGGATACGCAGTATTTT.